The present T cell receptor beta chain was sequenced within a study of cytomegalovirus exposure and HLA in healthy donors. Study-level results: Analyses of presence and absence presupposed an approximately uniform sequencing depth across donors.

Details on this clone: Its matching antigen is unknown.

PCR was performed using 60 Vbeta and 13 Jbeta primers. Produced via immunoSEQ multiplex PCR; TCRdb's table is partial and in-frame only. This table has more than 85,000 clones, roughly 73% appearing once. The CDR3 runs 15 residues. CDR1 and CDR2 from the germline V gene are SGHAT and FQNNGV. V gave up 3 bases and J gave up 1 base, with 12 bases separating them. The sequenced material came from PBMCs. This clonotype was obtained from a woman aged 40 to 49 in good health and CMV-seropositive. The rearrangement links TRBV11-2 to TRBJ2-5; a possible D gene is TRBD1 (5 bases). CDR3 loop: CASSLWGRLQETQYF. The CDR3 nucleotides are TGTGCCAGCAGCTTGTGGGGCAGACTCCAAGAGACCCAGTACTTC. The entire variable domain, with the rest obtained from reference TRBV11-2 and TRBJ2-5, is as follows: EAGVAQSPRYKIIEKRQSVAFWCNPISGHATLYWYQQILGQGPKLLIQFQNNGVVDDSQLPKDRFSAERLKGVDSTLKIQPAKLEDSAVYLCASSLWGRLQETQYFGPGTRLLVL.